This entry lists 32 T cell receptor beta chains sequenced from one sample in a study of siplizumab effects on memory and regulatory T cells. Profiling relied on immunoSEQ multiplex PCR, and the TCRdb table lists in-frame clones only, not all of them. Of tens of thousands of clones in the sample, over 95% were seen once. Sequenced input: naive CD8+ T cells sorted from blood. The receptors were gathered from a human donor in good health.

This rearrangement joins TRBV4-3 to TRBJ2-7; weak D call: TRBD1 (5 bases). The germline V gene has CDR1 LGHNA and CDR2 YSLEER. The CDR3 runs 13 residues. The V gene lost 4 bases and the J gene lost 3 bases, with 10 bases spanning the gap. The CDR3 reads CASSLTDSYEQYF. CDR3 nucleotide sequence: TGCGCCAGCAGCCTTACAGACAGCTACGAGCAGTACTTC.

CDR3 in amino acids: CASSASTRGQGEQYF. The CDR3 nucleotides are TGTGCCAGCAGTGCATCGACTAGGGGCCAAGGGGAGCAGTACTTC. This sequence joins TRBV2 and TRBJ2-7, with D perhaps TRBD2 (6 bases). The CDR3 is made up of 15 amino acids. V was cut by 4 bases and J by 7 bases, with 20 bases left in between. Germline-derived CDR1 and CDR2 are SNHLY and FYNNEI.

The chain links TRBV28 to TRBJ2-4; 11 nucleotides match TRBD1. Germline V gene data show CDR1 as MDHEN and CDR2 as SYDVKM. Unmatched junction bases numbered 1, after V lost 6 bases and J lost 9 bases. This CDR3 has 12 amino acids. CDR3 DNA sequence: TGTGCCAGCAGGGGGACAGGGGGCATTCAGTACTTC. Protein product: CASRGTGGIQYF. Supplemented by reference TRBV28 and TRBJ2-4, the full variable domain reads DVKVTQSSRYLVKRTGEKVFLECVQDMDHENMFWYRQDPGLGLRLIYFSYDVKMKEKGDIPEGYSVSREKKERFSLILESASTNQTSMYLCASRGTGGIQYFGAGTRLSVL.

V and J are TRBV30 and TRBJ2-7; 9 bases match TRBD1. Germline CDR1 GTSNPN, CDR2 SVGIG (reference sequence). The CDR3 is made up of 13 amino acids. V dropped 2 bases and J dropped 9; count of bases not matched to a gene: 8. CDR3 in DNA: TGTGCCTGGAGTCCGGGACAGGGAGTCCCGCAGTACTTC. Translated: CAWSPGQGVPQYF.

The V and J genes are TRBV27 and TRBJ2-1; no definite D call. The CDR3 contains 14 residues. Per the germline V gene, CDR1 is MNHEY and CDR2 is SMNVEV (reference sequence). Trimming removed 2 bases at V and 4 bases at J, with 9 bases between. Here the CDR3 reads CASSLNPEYNEQFF. The CDR3 DNA reads TGTGCCAGCAGTTTAAATCCAGAGTACAATGAGCAGTTCTTC.

This sequence joins TRBV6-1 and TRBJ2-1; 11 bases line up with TRBD2. Germline lookup yields CDR1 MNHNS and CDR2 SASEGT. The CDR3 totals 15 residues. V shed 8 bases, J shed 1 base, and the junction held 4 bases outside the gene matches. The CDR3: CASRGLADSYNEQFF. CDR3 DNA sequence: TGTGCCAGCCGGGGACTAGCGGATTCCTACAATGAGCAGTTCTTC.

This clone has just one count. This chain joins TRBV7-2 and TRBJ2-4; D unclear. The CDR3 loop spans 18 amino acids. CDR1 and CDR2 from the germline V gene are SGHTA and FQGNSA. With 1 base removed from V and 2 bases from J, the gap between germline ends came to 18 bases. The CDR3: CASSLEGSLDLTKNIQYF. In DNA form, the CDR3 reads TGTGCCAGCAGCTTAGAAGGGTCTCTGGATTTGACCAAAAACATTCAGTACTTC.

This chain uses TRBV9 with TRBJ2-5; the match to TRBD1 covers 10 bases. Germline V lookup: CDR1 SGDLS, CDR2 YYNGEE. The CDR3 has 16 amino acids. V dropped 0 bases and J dropped 2; count of bases not matched to a gene: 4. The CDR3 region is CASSVEWTGGQETQYF. CDR3 coding DNA: TGTGCCAGCAGCGTAGAATGGACAGGGGGTCAAGAGACCCAGTACTTC.

The chain carries TRBV5-1 and TRBJ2-7, with D tentatively TRBD2 (5 bases). Germline V CDR1 and CDR2: SGHRS, YFSETQ. The CDR3 has 17 residues. V shed 2 bases and J shed 0 bases, with 18 bases lying between them. CDR3 nucleotide sequence: TGCGCCAGCAGCTTAGGCTCCATTTCGGGGAGCTCCTACGAGCAGTACTTC. Translation: CASSLGSISGSSYEQYF.

The chain carries TRBV27 and TRBJ2-2; D gene unclear. Germline CDR1 is MNHEY and CDR2 is SMNVEV (reference sequence). This CDR3 is 15 amino acids long. The V and J ends lost 6 bases and 4 bases respectively, with 15 bases between them. CDR3 in amino acids: CASSPNFSGTGELFF. As DNA, the CDR3 is TGTGCCAGCAGCCCCAATTTCTCGGGCACCGGGGAGCTGTTTTTT.

This clone came up once. V and J are TRBV5-1 and TRBJ2-7; TRBD1 agrees at 8 bases. Germline CDR1 is SGHRS and CDR2 is YFSETQ. The CDR3 contains 14 residues. J was trimmed by 3 bases and V by 0 bases; bases with no gene match: 2. The CDR3 region has the DNA TGCGCCAGCAGCTTGGAAACAGGGGGCTACGAGCAGTACTTC. This sequence encodes CASSLETGGYEQYF.

This chain connects TRBV28 to TRBJ2-2, with D possibly TRBD1 on 6 matching bases. V lost 4 bases and J lost 5, with 14 bases in between. From germline, CDR1 is MDHEN and CDR2 SYDVKM. CDR3 length: 15 amino acids. This CDR3 reads CASSSVITGTGELFF. CDR3 in DNA: TGTGCCAGCAGTTCGGTTATTACAGGGACCGGGGAGCTGTTTTTT.

The rearrangement joins TRBV18 to TRBJ1-1, with D tentatively TRBD1 (5 bases). V gave up 3 bases and J gave up 5 bases, with 13 bases separating them. The length of the CDR3 is 14 residues. CDR1 is KGHSH, CDR2 LQKENI, per germline. CDR3 sequence (DNA): TGTGCCAGCTCACCCGGGACGGCGGGAACTGAAGCTTTCTTT. Its translation is CASSPGTAGTEAFF.

The rearrangement joins TRBV11-2 to TRBJ2-7; no firm D call. CDR3 length: 11 amino acids. The V end was cut by 1 base, the J end by 7 bases, with 5 bases between. Germline CDR1 SGHAT, CDR2 FQNNGV. CDR3 nucleotide sequence: TGTGCCAGCAGCTTAGCGTGGGAGCAGTACTTC. It translates to CASSLAWEQYF.

This clone was detected only a few times. The chain couples TRBV30 to TRBJ2-4; unclear D gene. The CDR3 runs 11 residues. Germline values: CDR1 GTSNPN, CDR2 SVGIG (reference sequence). Trimming pared 2 bases from V and 13 bases from J, leaving 12 bases between. The CDR3 bases are TGTGCCTGGAGTACGGTCGCGGAACAGTACTTC. Its translation is CAWSTVAEQYF.

This chain connects TRBV7-6 to TRBJ2-3, with 9 bases identical to TRBD1. Unmatched junction bases numbered 7, after V lost 1 base and J lost 5 bases. The germline gives CDR1 SGHVS, CDR2 FNYEAQ. The CDR3 length is 16 residues. DNA of the CDR3: TGTGCCAGCAGCTTAGGTCGACAGGGGGAAGTAGATACGCAGTATTTT. Translation gives CASSLGRQGEVDTQYF.

The chain uses TRBV9 and TRBJ2-2; D may correspond to TRBD1 or TRBD2 (6 bases each). Germline CDR1 SGDLS, CDR2 YYNGEE. The CDR3 has 18 amino acids. The germline V and J ends were trimmed by 2 bases and 0 bases, with 17 bases remaining between them. In nucleotides, the CDR3 is TGTGCCAGCAGCGTCGAGGGGGGTTCCCAGGCGAACACCGGGGAGCTGTTTTTT. It codes for CASSVEGGSQANTGELFF.

The rearrangement links TRBV5-1 to TRBJ1-2, with 7 nucleotides matching TRBD1. The V segment lost 5 bases and the J segment 5 bases; nucleotides outside the gene matches: 6. There are 13 residues in the CDR3. The germline gives CDR1 SGHRS, CDR2 YFSETQ. Here the CDR3 reads CASRGDSLYGYTF. CDR3 coding DNA: TGCGCCAGCAGGGGGGACAGTCTATATGGCTACACCTTC.

The chain carries TRBV2 and TRBJ2-7, with TRBD1 as a possible D gene (6 bases). V gave up 6 bases and J gave up 4 bases, with 16 bases separating them. This CDR3 region has 14 residues. Germline V gene sequence: CDR1 SNHLY, CDR2 FYNNEI. CDR3 residues: CASRGTSTGYEQYF. CDR3 DNA sequence: TGTGCCAGCAGAGGGACATCGACGGGTTACGAGCAGTACTTC.

This chain links TRBV5-4 with TRBJ1-1; D is ambiguous. Germline V CDR1 and CDR2: SGHNT, YYREEE (reference sequence). The V end lost 5 bases, the J end lost 0 bases, and 14 bases lay between the germline ends. The CDR3 loop spans 15 amino acids. The CDR3 here is CASSPTQSMNTEAFF. CDR3 bases: TGTGCCAGCAGTCCCACCCAGTCTATGAACACTGAAGCTTTCTTT.

The genes are TRBV29-1 and TRBJ2-3; D gene ambiguous. V lost 7 bases to trimming and J lost 6 bases, with 8 bases between them. This CDR3 spans 10 amino acids. Germline CDR1 SQVTM, CDR2 ANQGSEA. The CDR3 loop is CSGWADTQYF. The CDR3 DNA reads TGCAGCGGATGGGCCGATACGCAGTATTTT.

The chain recombines TRBV9 with TRBJ2-7; D is tentatively TRBD1 or TRBD2 (5 bases each). V dropped 4 bases and J dropped 5 bases, with 25 bases sitting between them. The CDR3 spans 17 residues. Per germline, CDR1 SGDLS and CDR2 YYNGEE. The CDR3 DNA follows: TGTGCCAGCAGCCCCCTGGCGGGCAGGGCTAATAGGAACGAGCAGTACTTC. Protein: CASSPLAGRANRNEQYF. The full variable domain, in which reference TRBV9 and TRBJ2-7 provide the parts outside the CDR3, is DSGVTQTPKHLITATGQRVTLRCSPRSGDLSVYWYQQSLDQGLQFLIQYYNGEERAKGNILERFSAQQFPDLHSELNLSSLELGDSALYFCASSPLAGRANRNEQYFGPGTRLTVT.

The V call is TRBV6-5, the J call TRBJ2-7, with D perhaps TRBD1 (6 bases). V lost 2 bases and J lost 6, with 11 bases in between. This CDR3 has 13 residues. Germline V gives CDR1 MNHEY, CDR2 SVGAGI. CDR3 sequence (DNA): TGTGCCAGCAGTTACGGCAGGGGATCCGAGCAGTACTTC. Protein product: CASSYGRGSEQYF.

The genes are TRBV19 and TRBJ2-1; the match to TRBD2 covers 9 bases. Germline CDR1 reads LNHDA; CDR2 reads SQIVND (reference sequence). Germline trimming cut 4 bases from V and 9 bases from J; bases unmatched to any gene: 10. This CDR3 contains 15 residues. CDR3 in amino acids: CASSTGLARYVEQFF. In DNA form, the CDR3 reads TGTGCCAGTAGTACCGGACTAGCGAGGTACGTTGAGCAGTTCTTC.

The chain recombines TRBV5-8 with TRBJ2-7; D not resolved. Trimming pared 0 bases from V and 0 bases from J, leaving 13 bases between. There are 16 residues in the CDR3. Germline V CDR1 and CDR2: SGHTS, YDEGEE. As DNA, the CDR3 is TGTGCCAGCAGCTTGGATGAGATTAGAGACTCCTACGAGCAGTACTTC. Translating it yields CASSLDEIRDSYEQYF. The variable domain in full, completed from reference TRBV5-8 and TRBJ2-7, reads EAGVTQSPTHLIKTRGQQATLRCSPISGHTSVYWYQQALGLGLQFLLWYDEGEERNRGNFPPRFSGRQFPNYSSELNVNALELEDSALYLCASSLDEIRDSYEQYFGPGTRLTVT.

The rearrangement links TRBV27 to TRBJ2-2; 7 bases are shared with TRBD1. V lost 5 bases, J lost 5 bases, and 11 bases stayed unmatched. The CDR3 runs 16 residues. CDR1 and CDR2 from the germline V gene are MNHEY and SMNVEV (reference sequence). CDR3 sequence reads: CASSNRDSPGTGELFF. CDR3 sequence (DNA): TGTGCCAGCAGTAACCGGGACAGCCCCGGGACCGGGGAGCTGTTTTTT.

J is TRBJ2-7 and V is TRBV11-3; TRBD2 agrees at 9 bases. This CDR3 is built from 15 residues. Germline V gene lookup returns CDR1 SGHNT and CDR2 YENEEA. The V gene end was trimmed by 1 base and the J gene end by 7 bases; junction bases not matched to a gene: 8. CDR3 protein: CASSLVPTSGTEQYF. CDR3 DNA sequence: TGTGCCAGCAGCTTAGTACCGACTAGCGGCACGGAGCAGTACTTC.

V and J are TRBV2 and TRBJ1-6, with a tentative D call TRBD1 (5 bases). V lost 2 bases and J lost 5, with 13 bases in between. CDR1 and CDR2 (germline): SNHLY, FYNNEI. The CDR3 is made up of 16 amino acids. This chain's CDR3 is CASSESPGTDNSPLHF. The CDR3 nucleotides are TGTGCCAGCAGTGAATCCCCCGGGACCGATAATTCACCCCTCCACTTT.

The gene calls are TRBV19 and TRBJ2-2; the match to TRBD1 covers 11 bases. J lost 7 bases, V lost 6 bases, and 7 bases had no gene match. The CDR3 contains 15 residues. In germline, CDR1 is LNHDA, CDR2 SQIVND (reference sequence). The CDR3 nucleotides read TGTGCCAGTAGCTGGACAGGGGGCACAGGCGGGGAGCTGTTTTTT. This encodes CASSWTGGTGGELFF.

Only a few counts were recorded for this clone. The chain uses TRBV18 and TRBJ2-5; the match to TRBD2 covers 7 bases. The ends lost 4 bases at V and 5 bases at J; junction bases unmatched: 7. The CDR3 length is 14 residues. Germline CDR1 and CDR2: KGHSH and LQKENI. The CDR3 here is CASSLAGVGETQYF. The CDR3 nucleotides are TGTGCCAGCTCACTCGCGGGGGTCGGGGAGACCCAGTACTTC.

The V gene is TRBV6-5, the J gene TRBJ1-1; unclear D gene. The CDR3 has 14 amino acids. The germline V and J ends were trimmed by 0 bases and 3 bases, with 8 bases remaining between them. CDR1 is MNHEY and CDR2 is SVGAGI in the germline V gene. For the CDR3, the DNA is TGTGCCAGCAGTTACTCGATTGAGGACACTGAAGCTTTCTTT. Amino acids: CASSYSIEDTEAFF.

The chain uses TRBV5-1 and TRBJ2-3, with 9 bases fitting TRBD1. J gave up 4 bases and V 1 base, and 10 bases lay outside the gene matches. Germline CDR1 reads SGHRS; CDR2 reads YFSETQ. The CDR3 is 17 amino acids. The CDR3 region is CASSLSPPGQGPDTQYF. The CDR3 coding sequence is TGCGCCAGCAGCTTGAGCCCCCCGGGACAGGGCCCAGATACGCAGTATTTT. The entire variable domain, with the rest obtained from reference TRBV5-1 and TRBJ2-3, is as follows: KAGVTQTPRYLIKTRGQQVTLSCSPISGHRSVSWYQQTPGQGLQFLFEYFSETQRNKGNFPGRFSGRQFSNSRSEMNVSTLELGDSALYLCASSLSPPGQGPDTQYFGPGTRLTVL.